The entry below describes one T cell receptor beta chain. The antigen is unknown. The CDR3 is 18 amino acids. V was clipped by 2 bases and J by 7 bases, with 23 bases between them. CDR1 and CDR2 (germline): LGHNA, YSLEER. The source of the sample is a study of T-cell memory formation after mild COVID-19. The overall study: TCR clusters were mostly confined to one donor each.

Overall study results and limits: Some clones that responded were present in memory (sampled pre-infection), which suggests cross-reactive memory joined.

Using its own MiXCR run on the 5' RACE reads, TCRdb lists one record per CDR3 protein. The sample carries hundreds of thousands of distinct CDR3 sequences, 15% to 20% recorded once. The sequenced material came from PBMCs or a T cell subset sorted from them (not recorded which). This TCR came from a man between 18 and 29 years old who had mild COVID-19 (a few samples of this study predate the infection). Cell type and time point are not known. The chain links TRBV4-3 to TRBJ1-4; D may be TRBD1 (6 bases). The CDR3 spells CASSQSPGHQIGGEKLFF. As DNA, the CDR3 is TGCGCCAGCAGCCAATCTCCGGGACATCAAATTGGTGGTGAAAAACTGTTTTTT.